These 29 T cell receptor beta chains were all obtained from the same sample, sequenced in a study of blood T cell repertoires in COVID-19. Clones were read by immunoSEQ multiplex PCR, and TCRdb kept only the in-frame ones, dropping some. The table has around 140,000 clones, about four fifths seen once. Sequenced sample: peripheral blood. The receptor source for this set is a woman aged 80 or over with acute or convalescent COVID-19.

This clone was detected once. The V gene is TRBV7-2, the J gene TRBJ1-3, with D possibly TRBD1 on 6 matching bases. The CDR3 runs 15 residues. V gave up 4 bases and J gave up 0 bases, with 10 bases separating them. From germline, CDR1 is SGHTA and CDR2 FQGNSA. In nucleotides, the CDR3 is TGTGCCAGCAGCTACGGACAGTTCTCTGGAAACACCATATATTTT. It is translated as CASSYGQFSGNTIYF. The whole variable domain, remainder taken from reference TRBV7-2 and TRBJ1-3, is GAGVSQSPSNKVTEKGKDVELRCDPISGHTALYWYRQSLGQGLEFLIYFQGNSAPDKSGLPSDRFSAERTGGSVSTLTIQRTQQEDSAVYLCASSYGQFSGNTIYFGEGSWLTVV.

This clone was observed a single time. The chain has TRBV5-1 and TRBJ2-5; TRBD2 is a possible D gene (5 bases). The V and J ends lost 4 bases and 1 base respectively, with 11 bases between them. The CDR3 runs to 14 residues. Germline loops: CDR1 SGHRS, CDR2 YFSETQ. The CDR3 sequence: CASSPGSAQETQYF. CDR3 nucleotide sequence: TGCGCCAGCAGCCCGGGTAGCGCCCAAGAGACCCAGTACTTC.

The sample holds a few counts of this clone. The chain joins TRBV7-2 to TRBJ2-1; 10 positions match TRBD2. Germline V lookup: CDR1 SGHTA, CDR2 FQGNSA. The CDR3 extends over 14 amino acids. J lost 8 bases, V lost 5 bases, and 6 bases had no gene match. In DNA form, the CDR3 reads TGTGCCAGCAGCCTGGGACTAGCGAGGGATGAGCAGTTCTTC. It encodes CASSLGLARDEQFF.

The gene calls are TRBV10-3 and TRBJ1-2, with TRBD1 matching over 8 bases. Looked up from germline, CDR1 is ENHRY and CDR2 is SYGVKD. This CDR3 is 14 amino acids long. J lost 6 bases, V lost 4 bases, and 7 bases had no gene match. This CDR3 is CAISGTGTMDGYTF. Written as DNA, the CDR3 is TGTGCCATCAGTGGGACAGGGACTATGGATGGCTACACCTTC.

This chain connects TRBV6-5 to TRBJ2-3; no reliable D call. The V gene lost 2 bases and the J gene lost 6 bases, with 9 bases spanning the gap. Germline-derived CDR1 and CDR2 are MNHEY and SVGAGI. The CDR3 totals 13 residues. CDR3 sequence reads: CASSYRRRDTQYF. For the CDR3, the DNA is TGTGCCAGCAGTTACCGACGGCGGGATACGCAGTATTTT.

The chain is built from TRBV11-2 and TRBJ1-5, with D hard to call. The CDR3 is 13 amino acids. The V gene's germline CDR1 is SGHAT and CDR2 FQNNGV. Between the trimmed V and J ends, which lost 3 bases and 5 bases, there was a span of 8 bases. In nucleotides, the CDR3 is TGTGCCAGCAGCTTCTCCGGAGATCAGCCCCAGCATTTT. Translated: CASSFSGDQPQHF.

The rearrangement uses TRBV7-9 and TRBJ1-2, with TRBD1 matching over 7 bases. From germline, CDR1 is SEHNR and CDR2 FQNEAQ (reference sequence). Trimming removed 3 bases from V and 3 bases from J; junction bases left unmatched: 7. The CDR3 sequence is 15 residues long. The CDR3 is CASSFGDSLYYGYTF. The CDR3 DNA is TGTGCCAGCAGCTTCGGGGACAGCCTTTACTATGGCTACACCTTC.

The CDR3 protein is CASSNSRSNYGYTF. Here the CDR3 DNA reads TGTGCCAGTAGTAACAGCCGTTCTAACTATGGCTACACCTTC. The rearrangement uses TRBV19 and TRBJ1-2; D is unclear. This CDR3 has 14 amino acids. V lost 4 bases and J 0 bases, leaving 9 bases between the germline ends. Germline assignment: CDR1 LNHDA and CDR2 SQIVND (reference sequence).

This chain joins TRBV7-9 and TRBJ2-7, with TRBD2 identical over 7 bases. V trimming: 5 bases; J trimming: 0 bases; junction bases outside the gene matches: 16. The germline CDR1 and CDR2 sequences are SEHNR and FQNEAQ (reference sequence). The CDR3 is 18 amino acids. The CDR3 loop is CASSPPGGRAHTSYEQYF. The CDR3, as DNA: TGTGCCAGCAGCCCCCCCGGGGGGAGAGCCCACACCTCCTACGAGCAGTACTTC. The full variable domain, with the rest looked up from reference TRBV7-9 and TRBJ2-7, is DTGVSQNPRHKITKRGQNVTFRCDPISEHNRLYWYRQTLGQGPEFLTYFQNEAQLEKSRLLSDRFSAERPKGSFSTLEIQRTEQGDSAMYLCASSPPGGRAHTSYEQYFGPGTRLTVT.

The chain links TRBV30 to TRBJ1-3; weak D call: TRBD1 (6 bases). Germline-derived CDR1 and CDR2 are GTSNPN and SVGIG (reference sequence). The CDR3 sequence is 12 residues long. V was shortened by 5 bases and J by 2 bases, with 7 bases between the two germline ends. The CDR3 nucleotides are TGTGCCTGGGCAGGGGCTGGAAACACCATATATTTT. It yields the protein CAWAGAGNTIYF.

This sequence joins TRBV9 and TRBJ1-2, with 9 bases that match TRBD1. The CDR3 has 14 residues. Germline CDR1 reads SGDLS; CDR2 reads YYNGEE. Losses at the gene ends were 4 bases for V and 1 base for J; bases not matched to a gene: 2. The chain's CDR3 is CASSPGQGNYGYTF. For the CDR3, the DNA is TGTGCCAGCAGCCCGGGACAGGGTAACTATGGCTACACCTTC.

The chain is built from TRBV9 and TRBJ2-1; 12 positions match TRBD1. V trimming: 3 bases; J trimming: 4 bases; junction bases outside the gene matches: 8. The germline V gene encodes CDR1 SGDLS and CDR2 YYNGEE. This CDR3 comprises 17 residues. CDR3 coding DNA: TGTGCCAGCAGCGGACGTTGGGGACAGGGGGCGTACAATGAGCAGTTCTTC. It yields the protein CASSGRWGQGAYNEQFF.

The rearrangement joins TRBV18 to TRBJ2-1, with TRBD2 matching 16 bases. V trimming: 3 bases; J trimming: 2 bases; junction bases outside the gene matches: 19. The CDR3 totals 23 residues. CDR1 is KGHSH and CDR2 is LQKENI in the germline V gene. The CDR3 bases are TGTGCCAGCTCACCGTATGCCTATTCGGGGACTAGCGGGAGGGCCATTCCCTACAATGAGCAGTTCTTC. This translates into CASSPYAYSGTSGRAIPYNEQFF. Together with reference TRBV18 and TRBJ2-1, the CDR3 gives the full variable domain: NAGVMQNPRHLVRRRGQEARLRCSPMKGHSHVYWYRQLPEEGLKFMVYLQKENIIDESGMPKERFSAEFPKEGPSILRIQQVVRGDSAAYFCASSPYAYSGTSGRAIPYNEQFFGPGTRLTVL.

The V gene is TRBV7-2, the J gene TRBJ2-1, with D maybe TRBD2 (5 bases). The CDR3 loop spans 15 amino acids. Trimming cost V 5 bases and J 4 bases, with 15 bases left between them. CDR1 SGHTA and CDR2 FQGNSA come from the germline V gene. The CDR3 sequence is CASSETRGLYNEQFF. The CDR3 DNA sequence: TGTGCCAGCAGCGAAACCCGAGGACTGTACAATGAGCAGTTCTTC.

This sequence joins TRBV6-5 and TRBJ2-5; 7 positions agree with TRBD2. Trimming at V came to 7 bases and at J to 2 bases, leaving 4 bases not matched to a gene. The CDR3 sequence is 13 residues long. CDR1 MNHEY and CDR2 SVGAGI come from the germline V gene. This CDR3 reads CASIPGGQETQYF. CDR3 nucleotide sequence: TGTGCCAGCATCCCCGGGGGGCAAGAGACCCAGTACTTC.

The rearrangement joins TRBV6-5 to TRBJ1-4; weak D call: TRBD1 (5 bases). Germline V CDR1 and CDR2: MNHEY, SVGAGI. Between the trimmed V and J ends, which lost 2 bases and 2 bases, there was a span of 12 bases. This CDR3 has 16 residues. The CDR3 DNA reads TGTGCCAGCAGTTACGGGGCGATAGGGACTAATGAAAAACTGTTTTTT. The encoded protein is CASSYGAIGTNEKLFF.

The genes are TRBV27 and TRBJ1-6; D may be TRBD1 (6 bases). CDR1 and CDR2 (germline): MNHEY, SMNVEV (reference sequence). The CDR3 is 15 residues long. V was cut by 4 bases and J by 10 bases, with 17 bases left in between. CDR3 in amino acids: CASSSQAGVGSPLHF. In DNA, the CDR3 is TGTGCCAGCAGTTCCCAGGCAGGGGTGGGCTCACCCCTCCACTTT.

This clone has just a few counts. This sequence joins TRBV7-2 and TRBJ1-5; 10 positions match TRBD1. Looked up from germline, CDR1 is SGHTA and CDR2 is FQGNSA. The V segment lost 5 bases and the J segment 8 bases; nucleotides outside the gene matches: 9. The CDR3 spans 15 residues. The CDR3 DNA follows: TGTGCCAGCAGCCAGGGACAGGGGATTAGGGAGCCCCAGCATTTT. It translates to CASSQGQGIREPQHF.

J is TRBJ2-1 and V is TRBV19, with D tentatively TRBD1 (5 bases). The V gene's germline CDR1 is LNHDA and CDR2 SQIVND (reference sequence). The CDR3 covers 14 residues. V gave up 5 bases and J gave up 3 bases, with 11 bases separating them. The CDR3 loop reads CASSQGRDYNEQFF. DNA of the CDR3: TGTGCCAGTAGTCAGGGCAGAGACTACAATGAGCAGTTCTTC.

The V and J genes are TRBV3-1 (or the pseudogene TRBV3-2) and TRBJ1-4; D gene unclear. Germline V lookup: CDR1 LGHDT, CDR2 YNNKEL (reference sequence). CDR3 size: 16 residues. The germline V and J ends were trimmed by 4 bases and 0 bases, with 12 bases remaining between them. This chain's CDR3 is CASSPIGFATNEKLFF. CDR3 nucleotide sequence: TGTGCCAGCAGCCCCATCGGGTTTGCAACTAATGAAAAACTGTTTTTT.

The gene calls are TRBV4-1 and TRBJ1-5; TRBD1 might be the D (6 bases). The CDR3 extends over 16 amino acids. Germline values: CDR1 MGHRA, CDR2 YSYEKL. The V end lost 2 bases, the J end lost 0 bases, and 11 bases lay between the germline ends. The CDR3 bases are TGCGCCAGCAGCCAACTGACAGGTTATAGCAATCAGCCCCAGCATTTT. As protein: CASSQLTGYSNQPQHF.

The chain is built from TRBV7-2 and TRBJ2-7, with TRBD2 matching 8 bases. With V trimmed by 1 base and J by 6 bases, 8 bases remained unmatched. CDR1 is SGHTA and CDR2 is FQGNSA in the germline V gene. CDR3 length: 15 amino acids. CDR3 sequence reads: CASSLDLASGGEQYF. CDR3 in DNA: TGTGCCAGCAGCTTAGATCTAGCGAGCGGGGGCGAGCAGTACTTC.

The CDR3 DNA is TGTGCCAGCAGCGTACAGGCTGCAACTAATGAAAAACTGTTTTTT. It yields the protein CASSVQAATNEKLFF. The chain carries TRBV9 and TRBJ1-4, with D hard to call. The CDR3 runs to 15 residues. Trimming stripped 1 base from V and 0 bases from J, with 7 bases between. The germline CDR1 and CDR2 sequences are SGDLS and YYNGEE.

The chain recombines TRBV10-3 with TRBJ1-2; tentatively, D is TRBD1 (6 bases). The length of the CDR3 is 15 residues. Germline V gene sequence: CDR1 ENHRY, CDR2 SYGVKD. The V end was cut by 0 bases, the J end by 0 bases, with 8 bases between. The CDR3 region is CAISESRGTNYGYTF. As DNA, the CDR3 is TGTGCCATCAGTGAGTCGAGGGGGACTAACTATGGCTACACCTTC.

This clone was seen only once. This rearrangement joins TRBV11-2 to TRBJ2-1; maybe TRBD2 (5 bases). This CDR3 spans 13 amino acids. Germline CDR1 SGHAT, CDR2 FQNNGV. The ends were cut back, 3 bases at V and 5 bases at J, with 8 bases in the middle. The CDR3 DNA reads TGTGCCAGCAGCTTCGTCGGGAACAATGAGCAGTTCTTC. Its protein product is CASSFVGNNEQFF.

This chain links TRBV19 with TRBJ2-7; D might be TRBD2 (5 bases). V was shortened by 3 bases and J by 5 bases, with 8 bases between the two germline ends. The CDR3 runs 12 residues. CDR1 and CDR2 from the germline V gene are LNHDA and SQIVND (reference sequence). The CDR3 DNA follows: TGTGCCAGTAGTATGATCGGGGACGAGCAGTACTTC. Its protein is CASSMIGDEQYF.

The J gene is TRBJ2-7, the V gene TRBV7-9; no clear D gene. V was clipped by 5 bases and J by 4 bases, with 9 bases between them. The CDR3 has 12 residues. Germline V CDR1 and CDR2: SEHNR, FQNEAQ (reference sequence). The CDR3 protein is CASSDARYEQYF. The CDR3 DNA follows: TGTGCCAGCAGCGATGCGCGATACGAGCAGTACTTC.

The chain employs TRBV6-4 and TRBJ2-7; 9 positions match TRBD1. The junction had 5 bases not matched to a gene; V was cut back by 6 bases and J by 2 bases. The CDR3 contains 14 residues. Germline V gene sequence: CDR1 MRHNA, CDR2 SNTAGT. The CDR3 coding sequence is TGTGCCAGCAGATACCGGGACAGGGCCTACGAGCAGTACTTC. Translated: CASRYRDRAYEQYF.

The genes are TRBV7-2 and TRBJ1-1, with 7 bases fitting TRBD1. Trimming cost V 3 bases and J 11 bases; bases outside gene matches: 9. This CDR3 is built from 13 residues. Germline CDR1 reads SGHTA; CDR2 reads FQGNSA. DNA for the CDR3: TGTGCCAGCAGCTTGGGGAAACAGGGGTTCGCTTTCTTT. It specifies CASSLGKQGFAFF.